This TCR beta chain was identified during a study of T cells in Graves' hyperthyroidism and ophthalmopathy. Findings of the study overall: In the blood, most expanded thyroid clonotypes above 0.001 appeared as well. Using 13 V-J features, a model discriminated ophthalmopathy from stable hyperthyroidism. The model foresaw ophthalmopathy a median roughly 6 months prior to onset.

Notes on this clonotype: The antigen is undetermined.

There were TCR beta CDR3 regions amplified from RNA transcripts. With the HTBI primer set, the TCR CDR3 went through a first round of RT-PCR. TCRdb re-called the multiplex PCR reads through MiXCR, storing one row per CDR3 protein. The sample shows roughly 200,000 distinct CDR3 sequences, approximately 20% of them seen only once. In patients aged 18 to 65, hyperthyroidism was newly diagnosed, with duration under 2 months. The TCR comes from a man in his forties with Graves' hyperthyroidism. The sequenced sample consisted of blood.

The DNA for the CDR3 is TGTGCCACCAGCAGATGGGAACCTAATGAAAAACTGTTTTTT. Its translation is CATSRWEPNEKLFF. The chain couples TRBV15 to TRBJ1-4; D unresolved. This CDR3 comprises 14 residues. Trimming left V 2 bases short and J 3 bases short, with 7 bases between. CDR1 and CDR2 (germline): LNHNV, YYDKDF (reference sequence).